This entry is about one T cell receptor (beta chain). This specimen belongs to a study of shared clonotypes between healthy human individuals. Genomic DNA per cell subset filled all wells of several immunoSEQ plates. Clones were sequenced by immunoSEQ multiplex PCR, and TCRdb holds only the in-frame ones, with some missing. This sample carries more than 2,000,000 clones, 85% to 95% of them seen once, and the ten largest clones take under 0.15%. The sequence was collected from a young man in good health. The source material was naive CD4+ T cells sorted from blood. Subset defined: CD45RA+ positively selected.

For the CDR3, the DNA is TGTGCCAGTAGTCCCGGTTACGCAACTAATGAAAAACTGTTTTTT. Amino acids: CASSPGYATNEKLFF. The chain combines TRBV19 with TRBJ1-4; no reliable D call. V was pared by 5 bases and J by 0 bases, with 10 bases between. Germline V gene data show CDR1 as LNHDA and CDR2 as SQIVND (reference sequence). The CDR3 loop spans 15 amino acids.